The 3 T cell receptor beta chains reported below all come from one sample, sequenced in a study of OX40 agonist ivuxolimab in advanced cancers. Produced via immunoSEQ multiplex PCR; TCRdb's table is partial and in-frame only. Seen here are roughly 90,000 clones, 91% observed once, and the top ten hold more than 8.5%. The input for sequencing was CD4+ or CD8+ T cells sorted from blood, taken in a trial of the OX40 agonist ivuxolimab. All receptors derive from an adult with an advanced solid tumor such as melanoma, head and neck, liver or kidney cancer.

This clone is a singleton in its sample. This rearrangement joins TRBV11-3 to TRBJ2-7; TRBD2 is a possible D gene (6 bases). The germline V and J ends were trimmed by 2 bases and 3 bases, with 14 bases remaining between them. This CDR3 region has 15 residues. Germline V gene sequence: CDR1 SGHNT, CDR2 YENEEA. CDR3 sequence reads: CASSLYLGGGYEQYF. CDR3 DNA sequence: TGTGCCAGCAGCTTATATTTGGGGGGAGGCTACGAGCAGTACTTC.

V and J are TRBV19 and TRBJ2-1, with 10 bases lining up with TRBD2. Trimming cost V 7 bases and J 0 bases; bases outside gene matches: 3. Germline-derived CDR1 and CDR2 are LNHDA and SQIVND (reference sequence). The CDR3 extends over 15 amino acids. The CDR3 DNA sequence: TGTGCCAGTATTGCTAGCGGGAGCTCCTACAATGAGCAGTTCTTC. The encoded protein is CASIASGSSYNEQFF.

This sequence joins TRBV5-1 and TRBJ2-1; 10 bases agree with TRBD2. V shed 4 bases and J 4 bases; nucleotides not matched to a gene: 8. CDR1 and CDR2 (germline): SGHRS, YFSETQ. This CDR3 has 16 residues. CDR3 sequence: CASSRLAGGPYNEQFF. The CDR3 region has the DNA TGCGCCAGCAGCCGGTTAGCGGGAGGCCCTTACAATGAGCAGTTCTTC.